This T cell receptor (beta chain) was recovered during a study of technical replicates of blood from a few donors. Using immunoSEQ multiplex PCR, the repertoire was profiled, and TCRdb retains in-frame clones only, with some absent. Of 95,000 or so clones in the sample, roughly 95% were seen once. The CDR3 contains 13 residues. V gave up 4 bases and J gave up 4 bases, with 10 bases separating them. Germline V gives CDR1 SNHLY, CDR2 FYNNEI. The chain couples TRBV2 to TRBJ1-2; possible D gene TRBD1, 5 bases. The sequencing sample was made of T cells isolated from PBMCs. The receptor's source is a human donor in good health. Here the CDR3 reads CASSADSPYGYTF. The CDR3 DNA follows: TGTGCCAGCAGTGCAGACAGCCCCTATGGCTACACCTTC.